This TCR beta chain stems from a study of CD8 T cells in ankylosing spondylitis. Study-level results: Disease-linked clones reportedly concentrated significantly in matched ankylosing spondylitis synovial fluid. Clones linked to disease, bearing a CD8+ phenotype, were relatively rare in peripheral blood.

From the 5' RACE reads, TCRdb called clonotypes with MiXCR, one entry per CDR3 protein. The sample holds about 160,000 distinct CDR3 sequences, around 16% seen once. V shed 5 bases and J shed 3 bases, with 13 bases lying between them. The CDR3 has 13 amino acids. CDR1 and CDR2 from the germline V gene are DFQATT and SNEGSKA (reference sequence). This clonotype was counted a few times. Its specificity is unknown. The receptor was isolated from a male donor with ankylosing spondylitis or in good health (not recorded which). The gene calls are TRBV20-1 and TRBJ1-1; a possible D gene is TRBD1 (5 bases). Sequencing input: blood, either unsorted or a sorted T cell fraction (not recorded which). This CDR3 reads CSAGRGRDTEAFF. The CDR3, as DNA: TGCAGTGCTGGGCGGGGCAGGGACACTGAAGCTTTCTTT.